Detailed here is one TCR beta chain. V lost 7 bases to trimming and J lost 7 bases; unmatched junction nucleotides: 6. The CDR3 has 13 amino acids. Germline V gene sequence: CDR1 SGHAT, CDR2 FQNNGV. The source of the sample is a study of cytomegalovirus exposure and HLA in healthy donors. Primers for the PCR totalled 60 Vbeta and 13 Jbeta. The protocol was immunoSEQ multiplex PCR, while the TCRdb copy is restricted to in-frame clones and leaves out a portion. The sample has under 150,000 clones, about 78% seen once. This chain links TRBV11-2 with TRBJ1-2; 10 bases map to TRBD1. Material: PBMCs. The TCR originated in a woman aged 25 to 39 in good health and CMV-seropositive. CDR3 DNA sequence: TGTGCCAGCACCTTGGGACAGGGGAGTGGCTACACCTTC. Amino acid sequence: CASTLGQGSGYTF.